The T cell receptor beta chain under discussion was sequenced for a study of metastatic and nonmetastatic thyroid tumors. The overall study: Across peripheral blood and tumor or nodule tissue samples taken from malignant and benign thyroid patients, the repertoires were compared with one another.

Study-wide results and limits: In both blood and tumor samples, TCR beta diversity was reported significantly higher for malignant than benign nodules.

Patients had received no treatment of any kind before thyroid surgery. As processed by the authors: The study built a papillary thyroid cancer distant-metastasis classifier from CDR3 differences across clinicopathological groups. TCRdb re-called the PCR reads with MiXCR. Clone size and V and J calls follow TCRdb, not the original study. The data contain 45,000 or so clones, around 17% of them seen just once; the ten biggest clones take up approximately 20%. Trimming took 5 bases from V and 2 from J; bases not matched to a gene: 9. The CDR3 contains 15 residues. Looked up from germline, CDR1 is SGHAT and CDR2 is FQNNGV. This clone was counted at least ten times. Its antigen is undetermined.

The sequence was collected from a female donor with papillary thyroid cancer or a benign thyroid nodule (not recorded which). Some clones in this sample may be carry-over from other donors' samples. Sample: blood. The chain has TRBV11-2 and TRBJ2-7; the match to TRBD1 covers 7 bases. The CDR3 region is CASSVGGEIPYEQYF. For the CDR3, the DNA is TGTGCCAGCAGCGTAGGGGGCGAAATTCCCTACGAGCAGTACTTC.